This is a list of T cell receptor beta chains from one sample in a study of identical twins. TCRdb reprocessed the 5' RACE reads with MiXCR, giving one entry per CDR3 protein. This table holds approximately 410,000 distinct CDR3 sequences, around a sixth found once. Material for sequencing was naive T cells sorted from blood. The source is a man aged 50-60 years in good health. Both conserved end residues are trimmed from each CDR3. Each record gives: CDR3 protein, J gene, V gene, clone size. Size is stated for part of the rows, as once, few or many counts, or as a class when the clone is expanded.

CDR3: ASSLWGASNEKLF
J: TRBJ1-4
V: TRBV12-3/TRBV12-4
size: -

CDR3: ASRSGLAGYNEQF
J: TRBJ2-1
V: TRBV12-3/TRBV12-4
size: many

CDR3: AATGGGSPLH
J: TRBJ1-6
V: TRBV30
size: many

CDR3: SAPAGGVGQPQH
J: TRBJ1-5
V: TRBV20-1
size: many

CDR3: ASSPSGRAYNEQF
J: TRBJ2-1
V: TRBV27
size: -

CDR3: SAAGQGSTDTQY
J: TRBJ2-3
V: TRBV20-1
size: many

CDR3: ASSPTDIWETQY
J: TRBJ2-5
V: TRBV5-1
size: -

CDR3: ASSYSMSGGLRF
J: TRBJ2-1
V: TRBV6-2/TRBV6-3
size: -

CDR3: ASSAGQGFYGYT
J: TRBJ1-2
V: TRBV5-1
size: few

CDR3: ASSPTGERATDTQY
J: TRBJ2-3
V: TRBV28
size: -

CDR3: ASSPSSAGSYEQY
J: TRBJ2-7
V: TRBV4-1
size: many

CDR3: ASSLVVEAETRSYEQY
J: TRBJ2-7
V: TRBV5-5
size: -

CDR3: ASSFDSNYGYT
J: TRBJ1-2
V: TRBV12-3/TRBV12-4
size: many

CDR3: ASRRDTVNTEAF
J: TRBJ1-1
V: TRBV5-4
size: -

CDR3: SAIAPSGFGHYEQY
J: TRBJ2-7
V: TRBV20-1
size: many

CDR3: ASSLRTDGNTIY
J: TRBJ1-3
V: TRBV5-1
size: many

CDR3: ASRGLAHEQY
J: TRBJ2-7
V: TRBV28
size: many

CDR3: ASSQAGRLREQY
J: TRBJ2-7
V: TRBV3-1
size: -

CDR3: ASSVAGRGVPFTDEQF
J: TRBJ2-1
V: TRBV9
size: -

CDR3: ASSRLPTRGETQY
J: TRBJ2-5
V: TRBV9
size: few

CDR3: ASSQGGRTSTDTQY
J: TRBJ2-3
V: TRBV4-1
size: few

CDR3: SARVGSGIQETQY
J: TRBJ2-5
V: TRBV20-1
size: many

CDR3: ASSFRVNIQY
J: TRBJ2-4
V: TRBV12-3/TRBV12-4
size: few

CDR3: SVLRTPGLMNTEAF
J: TRBJ1-1
V: TRBV20-1
size: -

CDR3: SVEGGANEKLF
J: TRBJ1-4
V: TRBV29-1
size: few

CDR3: ASKFSKNNEQF
J: TRBJ2-1
V: TRBV6-6
size: many

CDR3: ASSSPPGTSSYEQY
J: TRBJ2-7
V: TRBV12-3/TRBV12-4
size: few

CDR3: ASSPLTRNTEAF
J: TRBJ1-1
V: TRBV12-3/TRBV12-4
size: -

CDR3: SVMEPAPNEKLF
J: TRBJ1-4
V: TRBV29-1
size: many

CDR3: ASSEDPRTGRPLH
J: TRBJ1-6
V: TRBV25-1
size: many

CDR3: ASSPRQGATFVEQY
J: TRBJ2-7
V: TRBV5-1
size: few

CDR3: ATSRDGGPNQPQH
J: TRBJ1-5
V: TRBV15
size: -

CDR3: ASSLAQPGTGGSEQY
J: TRBJ2-7
V: TRBV7-2
size: -

CDR3: ASSLVLSAAGSNYGYT
J: TRBJ1-2
V: TRBV11-2
size: few

CDR3: ASSQAFGRASGSYEQY
J: TRBJ2-7
V: TRBV14
size: -

CDR3: ASSPVRTPAYEQY
J: TRBJ2-7
V: TRBV18
size: -

CDR3: SARGEGSYNEQF
J: TRBJ2-1
V: TRBV20-1
size: -

CDR3: ASSLTLRGAETYNEQF
J: TRBJ2-1
V: TRBV7-3
size: -

CDR3: ASSISGQAYNEQF
J: TRBJ2-1
V: TRBV9
size: many

CDR3: ASSRRTGNTEAF
J: TRBJ1-1
V: TRBV5-8
size: many

CDR3: SVTADSGRRTDTQY
J: TRBJ2-3
V: TRBV29-1
size: few

CDR3: ATSRDPVNTGELF
J: TRBJ2-2
V: TRBV15
size: few

CDR3: ASSPRDSTPGGTSEQF
J: TRBJ2-1
V: TRBV5-6
size: many

CDR3: ASSLSAGAGNEQF
J: TRBJ2-1
V: TRBV13
size: few

CDR3: ATSRDGRDSDT
J: TRBJ1-2
V: TRBV15
size: many

CDR3: ASSLTSGSRTDTQY
J: TRBJ2-3
V: TRBV12-3/TRBV12-4
size: -

CDR3: ASSPRTSGNEQF
J: TRBJ2-1
V: TRBV9
size: -

CDR3: ASMEIRQYNEQF
J: TRBJ2-1
V: TRBV2
size: -